This T cell receptor (beta chain) was documented in a study of shared clonotypes between healthy human individuals. The CDR3 has 15 residues. Germline assignment: CDR1 MNHEY and CDR2 SVGAGI. The V end was cut by 0 bases, the J end by 3 bases, with 11 bases between. The protocol was immunoSEQ multiplex PCR, while the TCRdb copy is restricted to in-frame clones and leaves out a portion. Found here are some 1.5 million clones, 95% to 99% of them singletons; the top ten hold about 0.45%. The sequenced sample was naive CD4+ T cells sorted from blood. As for subset: CD45RA+ positively selected. The chain is built from TRBV6-5 and TRBJ1-1; the D is unclear. The sequence was collected from a man aged 25-45 years in good health. CDR3 amino acids: CASSYSGLRDTEAFF. The DNA of the CDR3 is TGTGCCAGCAGTTACTCGGGCCTAAGGGACACTGAAGCTTTCTTT.